This entry concerns a single T cell receptor beta chain. Profiling relied on immunoSEQ multiplex PCR, and the TCRdb table lists in-frame clones only, not all of them. In the table there are 1.5 million to 1.9 million clones, 95% to 99% of which are singletons. Germline CDR1 reads SGDLS; CDR2 reads YYNGEE. The CDR3 totals 11 residues. V dropped 7 bases and J dropped 5 bases, with 10 bases sitting between them. The data originate from a study of shared clonotypes between healthy human individuals. The chain has TRBV9 and TRBJ2-7; D is possibly TRBD2 (5 bases). Sequencing used naive CD4+ T cells sorted from blood. Indicated subset: CD45RA+ positively selected. The clonotype comes from a man younger than 45 in good health. The CDR3 nucleotides are TGTGCCAGCGGCGGAGGAAACGAGCAGTACTTC. It specifies CASGGGNEQYF.